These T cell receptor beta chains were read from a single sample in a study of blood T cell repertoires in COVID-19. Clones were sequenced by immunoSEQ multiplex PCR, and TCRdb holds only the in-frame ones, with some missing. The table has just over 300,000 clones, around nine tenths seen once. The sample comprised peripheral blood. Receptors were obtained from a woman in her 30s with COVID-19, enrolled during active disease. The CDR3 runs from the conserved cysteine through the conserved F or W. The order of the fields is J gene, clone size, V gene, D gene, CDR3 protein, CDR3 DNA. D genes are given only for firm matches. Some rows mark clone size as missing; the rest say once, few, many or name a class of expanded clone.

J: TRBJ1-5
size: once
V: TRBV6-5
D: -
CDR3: CASSLQGYQPQHF
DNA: TGTGCCAGCAGCCTACAGGGTTATCAGCCCCAGCATTTT

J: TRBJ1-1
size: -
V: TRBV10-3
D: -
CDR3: CAISELAGMNTEAFF
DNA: TGTGCCATCAGTGAGTTGGCAGGGATGAACACTGAAGCTTTCTTT

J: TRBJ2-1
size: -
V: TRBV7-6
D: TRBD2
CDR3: CASSRMAGGYYNEQFF
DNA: TGTGCCAGCAGCCGCATGGCGGGGGGGTACTACAATGAGCAGTTCTTC

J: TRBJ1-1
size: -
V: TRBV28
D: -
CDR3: CASRQGSTEAFF
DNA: TGTGCCAGCAGGCAGGGATCCACTGAAGCTTTCTTT

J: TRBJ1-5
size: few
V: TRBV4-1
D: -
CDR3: CASSQESHPYSNQPQHF
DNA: TGCGCCAGCAGCCAAGAGAGCCATCCTTATAGCAATCAGCCCCAGCATTTT

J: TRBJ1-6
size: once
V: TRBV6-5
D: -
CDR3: CASSPVTGYSPLHF
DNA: TGTGCCAGCAGCCCAGTGACAGGCTATTCACCCCTCCACTTT

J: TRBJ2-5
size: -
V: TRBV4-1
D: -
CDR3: CASSQGHGETQYF
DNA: TGCGCCAGCAGCCAAGGTCACGGGGAGACCCAGTACTTC

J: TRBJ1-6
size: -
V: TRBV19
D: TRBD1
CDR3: CASSTGQGNSPLHF
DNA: TGTGCCAGTAGTACGGGACAGGGTAATTCACCCCTCCACTTT

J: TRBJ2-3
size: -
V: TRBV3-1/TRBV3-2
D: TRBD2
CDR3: CASSQVGRGISTDTQYF
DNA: TGTGCCAGCAGCCAAGTTGGGCGGGGGATTAGCACAGATACGCAGTATTTT

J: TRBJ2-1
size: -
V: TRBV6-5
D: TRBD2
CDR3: CASNPSGGSYNEQFF
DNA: TGTGCCAGCAATCCGAGCGGGGGTTCCTACAATGAGCAGTTCTTC

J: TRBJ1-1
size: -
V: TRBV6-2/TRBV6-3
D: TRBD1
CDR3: CASSRQGGTEAFF
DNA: TGTGCCAGCAGTCGACAGGGGGGAACTGAAGCTTTCTTT

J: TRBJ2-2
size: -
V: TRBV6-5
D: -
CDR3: CASSPGVISGELFF
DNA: TGTGCCAGCAGCCCAGGGGTCATATCCGGGGAGCTGTTTTTT

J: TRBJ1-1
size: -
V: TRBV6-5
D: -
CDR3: CASSLGRNTEAFF
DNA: TGTGCCAGCAGTCTAGGAAGGAACACTGAAGCTTTCTTT

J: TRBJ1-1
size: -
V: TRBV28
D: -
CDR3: CASMRGWNDEAFF
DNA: TGTGCCAGCATGCGGGGATGGAACGATGAAGCTTTCTTT

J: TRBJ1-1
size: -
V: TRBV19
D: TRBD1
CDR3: CASSSNRGTEAFF
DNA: TGTGCCAGTAGCAGTAACAGGGGGACTGAAGCTTTCTTT

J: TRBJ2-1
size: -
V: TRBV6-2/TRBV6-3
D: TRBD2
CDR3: CASSTTRGTSGGAQFF
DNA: TGTGCCAGCAGTACCACCCGAGGGACTAGCGGGGGCGCGCAGTTCTTC

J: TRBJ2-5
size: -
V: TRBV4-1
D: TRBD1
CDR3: CASSQGGRGRETQYF
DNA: TGCGCCAGCAGCCAAGGGGGCAGGGGGCGAGAGACCCAGTACTTC

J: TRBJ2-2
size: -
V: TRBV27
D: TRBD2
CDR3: CASSLSGGGANTGELFF
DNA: TGTGCCAGCAGTTTATCTGGCGGGGGGGCGAACACCGGGGAGCTGTTTTTT

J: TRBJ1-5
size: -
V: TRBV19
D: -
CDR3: CASMGQRGSNQPQHF
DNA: TGTGCCAGTATGGGACAACGAGGCAGCAATCAGCCCCAGCATTTT

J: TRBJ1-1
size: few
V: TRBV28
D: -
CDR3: CASKRFIDTEAFF
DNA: TGTGCCAGCAAACGGTTTATAGACACTGAAGCTTTCTTT

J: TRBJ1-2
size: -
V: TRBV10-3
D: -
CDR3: CAIRPEDQQGYGYTF
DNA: TGTGCCATCAGACCTGAGGACCAGCAGGGCTATGGCTACACCTTC

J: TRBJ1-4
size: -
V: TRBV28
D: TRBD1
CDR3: CASSSGTGIEKLFF
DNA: TGTGCCAGCAGCTCAGGGACAGGGATAGAAAAACTGTTTTTT

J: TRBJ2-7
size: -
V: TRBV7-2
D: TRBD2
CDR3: CASSPGLAAYEQYF
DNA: TGTGCCAGCAGCCCGGGACTAGCGGCCTACGAGCAGTACTTC

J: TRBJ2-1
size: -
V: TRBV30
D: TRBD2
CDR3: CAWNPSGYNEQFF
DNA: TGTGCCTGGAACCCTAGCGGATACAATGAGCAGTTCTTC

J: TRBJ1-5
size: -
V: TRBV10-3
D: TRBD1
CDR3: CAIRDPTGDSNQPQHF
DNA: TGTGCCATCAGAGACCCGACAGGGGACAGCAATCAGCCCCAGCATTTT

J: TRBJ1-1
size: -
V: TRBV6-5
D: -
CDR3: CASSLSFGTANTEAFF
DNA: TGTGCCAGCAGTTTGAGTTTCGGGACTGCGAACACTGAAGCTTTCTTT

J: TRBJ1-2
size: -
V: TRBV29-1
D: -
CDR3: CSVEESGLTF
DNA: TGCAGCGTTGAAGAGTCAGGCCTAACCTTC